One and the same sample provided the 30 T cell receptor beta chains below, sequenced in a study of pediatric ulcerative colitis. One to two pinch biopsies were taken from the rectum during colonoscopy. The table came from immunoSEQ multiplex PCR; TCRdb's copy has only in-frame clones and leaves some out. This table has 45,000 to 55,000 clones, 78% appearing once. Sequenced material: gut tissue. The receptors originated from a girl aged 5-17 years with moderate ulcerative colitis.

The rearrangement joins TRBV7-6 to TRBJ2-2; D may be TRBD1 or TRBD2 (5 bases each). V was clipped by 5 bases and J by 3 bases, with 16 bases between them. Germline V lookup: CDR1 SGHVS, CDR2 FNYEAQ. The CDR3 spans 16 residues. CDR3 region: CASSLGVGTDTGELFF. The CDR3 DNA sequence: TGTGCCAGCAGCCTAGGGGTGGGGACGGACACCGGGGAGCTGTTTTTT.

The V gene is TRBV7-9, the J gene TRBJ2-3; D possibly corresponds to TRBD1 (6 bases). Deletions cut 5 bases from V and 6 bases from J, with 21 bases between. The CDR3 runs 16 residues. The germline gives CDR1 SEHNR, CDR2 FQNEAQ (reference sequence). CDR3 region: CASSPKSSKGVDTQYF. In DNA form, the CDR3 reads TGTGCCAGCAGCCCAAAGTCCAGCAAGGGGGTGGATACGCAGTATTTT. The full variable domain, rest sourced from reference TRBV7-9 and TRBJ2-3, is DTGVSQNPRHKITKRGQNVTFRCDPISEHNRLYWYRQTLGQGPEFLTYFQNEAQLEKSRLLSDRFSAERPKGSFSTLEIQRTEQGDSAMYLCASSPKSSKGVDTQYFGPGTRLTVL.

This chain links TRBV6-5 with TRBJ1-1, with TRBD1 as a possible D gene (5 bases). V was shortened by 6 bases and J by 2 bases, with 13 bases between the two germline ends. CDR1 MNHEY and CDR2 SVGAGI come from the germline V gene. This CDR3 comprises 14 residues. The CDR3, as DNA: TGTGCCAGCAGGGAGACAGCTGCTAACACTGAAGCTTTCTTT. It specifies CASRETAANTEAFF.

The chain combines TRBV7-6 with TRBJ2-5, with D possibly being TRBD2 (6 bases). The CDR3 is made up of 12 amino acids. The ends were cut back, 6 bases at V and 3 bases at J, with 8 bases in the middle. CDR1 and CDR2 (germline): SGHVS, FNYEAQ. CDR3 nucleotides: TGTGCCAGCAGTGTAGCGGAAGAGACCCAGTACTTC. Protein sequence: CASSVAEETQYF.

The CDR3 DNA follows: TGTGCCAGCCAGGGTGGCGGCTACGAGCAGTACTTC. Translating it yields CASQGGGYEQYF. The chain combines TRBV6-5 with TRBJ2-7, with a tentative D call TRBD1 (5 bases). Germline lookup yields CDR1 MNHEY and CDR2 SVGAGI. The V end lost 8 bases, the J end lost 3 bases, and 11 bases lay between the germline ends. This CDR3 is 12 amino acids long.

The chain is built from TRBV29-1 and TRBJ2-7, with TRBD1 matching over 11 bases. CDR1 and CDR2 (germline): SQVTM, ANQGSEA. The CDR3 loop spans 13 amino acids. After removal of 5 bases from V and 6 bases from J, the junction contained 6 bases not matched to a gene. The chain's CDR3 is CSVSRDRGGEQYF. The DNA of the CDR3 is TGCAGCGTTAGCCGGGACAGGGGGGGCGAGCAGTACTTC.

V and J are TRBV2 and TRBJ2-3; 8 positions agree with TRBD2. CDR3 length equals 15 residues. With V trimmed by 7 bases and J by 1 base, 7 bases remained unmatched. Germline CDR1 is SNHLY and CDR2 is FYNNEI. The CDR3: CASTTQTSGTDTQYF. In nucleotides, the CDR3 is TGTGCCAGCACCACCCAGACTAGCGGCACAGATACGCAGTATTTT.

This rearrangement joins TRBV7-2 to TRBJ1-2; possible D gene TRBD1, 6 bases. V lost 3 bases, J lost 3 bases, and 14 bases lay in between. Looked up from germline, CDR1 is SGHTA and CDR2 is FQGNSA. This CDR3 is 15 amino acids long. The CDR3 sequence: CASSFTGFTDYGYTF. The CDR3 nucleotides are TGTGCCAGCAGCTTCACAGGGTTCACGGACTATGGCTACACCTTC.

This clone has a handful of counts. CDR3 sequence reads: CASGDPGAANEKLFF. In nucleotides, the CDR3 is TGTGCCAGCGGAGACCCAGGGGCGGCTAATGAAAAACTGTTTTTT. J is TRBJ1-4 and V is TRBV28, with D tentatively TRBD1 (6 bases). The germline V gene has CDR1 MDHEN and CDR2 SYDVKM. The CDR3 spans 15 residues. Trimming shortened V by 8 bases and J by 3 bases, and 16 bases separated the two germline ends.

The table lists this clone with a count of one. V usage is TRBV7-2 and J usage is TRBJ2-1; D is undetermined. V was clipped by 3 bases and J by 2 bases, with 5 bases between them. This CDR3 region has 13 residues. The germline V gene encodes CDR1 SGHTA and CDR2 FQGNSA. For the CDR3, the DNA is TGTGCCAGCAGCTTTACCCCCTACAATGAGCAGTTCTTC. Amino acids: CASSFTPYNEQFF.

The chain has TRBV19 and TRBJ2-5; the D gene could be TRBD1 or TRBD2 (5 bases each). This CDR3 is built from 12 residues. Germline CDR1 and CDR2: LNHDA and SQIVND (reference sequence). V lost 5 bases, J lost 5 bases, and 9 bases lay in between. The CDR3 sequence: CASSEGTETQYF. As DNA, the CDR3 is TGTGCCAGTAGTGAGGGGACGGAGACCCAGTACTTC.

CDR3 protein: CASRSDRAADTQYF. The CDR3, as DNA: TGTGCCAGCAGGTCCGACAGGGCTGCAGATACGCAGTATTTT. V usage is TRBV6-1 and J usage is TRBJ2-3, with 7 positions matching TRBD1. Germline lookup yields CDR1 MNHNS and CDR2 SASEGT. Losses at the gene ends were 6 bases for V and 4 bases for J; bases not matched to a gene: 7. The CDR3 sequence is 14 residues long.

The chain is built from TRBV6-4 and TRBJ2-2; D is perhaps TRBD2 (6 bases). CDR3 length: 14 amino acids. Per germline, CDR1 MRHNA and CDR2 SNTAGT. Trimming stripped 4 bases from V and 4 bases from J, with 10 bases between. The CDR3 reads CASSAEGPTGELFF. The CDR3, as DNA: TGTGCCAGCAGTGCGGAGGGTCCCACCGGGGAGCTGTTTTTT.

The CDR3 DNA reads as TGTGCCAGCAGTACCCGGACTAGCGGACTAAACATTCAGTACTTC. This sequence encodes CASSTRTSGLNIQYF. V gene TRBV28 combines with J gene TRBJ2-4; TRBD2 agrees at 10 bases. CDR1 is MDHEN, CDR2 SYDVKM, per germline. The CDR3 has 15 residues. V lost 5 bases to trimming and J lost 6 bases; unmatched junction nucleotides: 7.

The chain carries TRBV4-2 and TRBJ2-1; possibly TRBD2 for D (6 bases). The CDR3 loop spans 16 amino acids. Trimming took 4 bases from V and 0 from J, leaving 13 bases between them. CDR1 and CDR2 (germline): LGHNA, YNFKEQ. The CDR3, as DNA: TGTGCCAGCAGCCCAAGAACCGGGAGCTCCTACAATGAGCAGTTCTTC. As protein: CASSPRTGSSYNEQFF.

The chain employs TRBV5-4 and TRBJ1-2; D ambiguous. This CDR3 region has 14 residues. Per germline, CDR1 SGHNT and CDR2 YYREEE (reference sequence). Trimming removed 0 bases from V and 6 bases from J, with 12 bases in between. CDR3 nucleotides: TGTGCCAGCAGCTTGGACCCGGGTCGCCATGGCTACACCTTC. It translates to CASSLDPGRHGYTF.

This clone was recorded once. This chain links TRBV6-1 with TRBJ2-7; the match to TRBD2 covers 8 bases. CDR1 is MNHNS and CDR2 is SASEGT in the germline V gene. The CDR3 has 15 residues. V was clipped by 4 bases and J by 3 bases; unmatched bases: 8. CDR3 loop: CASSGQTSANYEQYF. For the CDR3, the DNA is TGTGCCAGCAGTGGCCAGACTAGCGCCAACTACGAGCAGTACTTC.

The chain couples TRBV7-8 to TRBJ2-7; D gene ambiguous. With 0 bases removed from V and 5 bases from J, the gap between germline ends came to 8 bases. Germline V gene data show CDR1 as SGHVS and CDR2 as FQNEAQ. The length of the CDR3 is 13 residues. DNA of the CDR3: TGTGCCAGCAGCTTAGCGTTTATCGACGAGCAGTACTTC. It is translated as CASSLAFIDEQYF.

The chain couples TRBV18 to TRBJ2-3, with a weak D call TRBD1 (6 bases). This CDR3 comprises 18 residues. Germline CDR1 reads KGHSH; CDR2 reads LQKENI. Trimming took 2 bases from V and 2 from J, leaving 20 bases between them. CDR3 bases: TGTGCCAGCTCACCAACGCGCCCTCGACAGGCCTACACAGATACGCAGTATTTT. Protein sequence: CASSPTRPRQAYTDTQYF.

By sample fraction, this clone is medium-sized. The chain uses TRBV28 and TRBJ1-4; weak D call: TRBD1 (6 bases). The CDR3 runs 12 residues. CDR1 is MDHEN, CDR2 SYDVKM, per germline. Trimming removed 5 bases from V and 11 bases from J, with 12 bases in between. The CDR3 DNA is TGTGCCAGCAGTGTTGAAACAGGGAAACTGTTTTTT. Translation: CASSVETGKLFF.

V and J are TRBV5-1 and TRBJ1-5; D is perhaps TRBD1 (5 bases). Germline V gene sequence: CDR1 SGHRS, CDR2 YFSETQ. CDR3 length: 16 amino acids. Trimming took 2 bases from V and 2 from J, leaving 14 bases between them. CDR3 residues: CASSFGSGGGNQPQHF. The DNA of the CDR3 is TGCGCCAGCAGCTTCGGGTCTGGGGGGGGCAATCAGCCCCAGCATTTT. Supplemented by reference TRBV5-1 and TRBJ1-5, the full variable domain reads KAGVTQTPRYLIKTRGQQVTLSCSPISGHRSVSWYQQTPGQGLQFLFEYFSETQRNKGNFPGRFSGRQFSNSRSEMNVSTLELGDSALYLCASSFGSGGGNQPQHFGDGTRLSIL.

The CDR3 loop reads CASSRGIQETQYF. The CDR3 DNA is TGCGCCAGCAGCCGAGGAATCCAAGAGACCCAGTACTTC. The rearrangement links TRBV4-3 to TRBJ2-5, with D hard to call. The V gene lost 4 bases and the J gene lost 1 base, with 7 bases spanning the gap. The CDR3 totals 13 residues. Germline lookup yields CDR1 LGHNA and CDR2 YSLEER.

The sample holds a few counts of this clone. The gene calls are TRBV30 and TRBJ1-1, with D tentatively TRBD1 (6 bases). Deletions cut 0 bases from V and 4 bases from J, with 18 bases between. CDR1 is GTSNPN, CDR2 SVGIG, per germline (reference sequence). The CDR3 runs to 16 residues. In DNA form, the CDR3 reads TGTGCCTGGAGTGTATGGGGCAGGGGAAGTGGCACTGAAGCTTTCTTT. This sequence encodes CAWSVWGRGSGTEAFF.

The CDR3 coding sequence is TGTGCCAGCAGCCAAGGTTCCGGGAGGGGAACCGGGGAGCTGTTTTTT. This encodes CASSQGSGRGTGELFF. The chain is built from TRBV14 and TRBJ2-2, with 8 bases fitting TRBD2. The CDR3 has 16 amino acids. The germline V gene encodes CDR1 SGHDN and CDR2 FVKESK. V shed 1 base, J shed 5 bases, and the junction held 6 bases outside the gene matches.

The chain links TRBV9 to TRBJ2-1; 11 bases agree with TRBD2. Germline CDR1 SGDLS, CDR2 YYNGEE. The trim removed 0 bases at V and 6 bases at J, leaving 5 bases unmatched. The CDR3 contains 16 residues. CDR3 loop: CASSVDPGTSGNEQFF. CDR3 nucleotides: TGTGCCAGCAGCGTAGACCCCGGGACTAGCGGCAATGAGCAGTTCTTC.

V is TRBV2 and J is TRBJ1-2; 10 nucleotides match TRBD1. The CDR3 sequence is 15 residues long. The trim removed 7 bases at V and 5 bases at J, leaving 10 bases unmatched. Germline values: CDR1 SNHLY, CDR2 FYNNEI. CDR3 residues: CASKKGTGVGYGYTF. The CDR3 region has the DNA TGTGCCAGCAAGAAGGGGACAGGGGTAGGGTATGGCTACACCTTC. Looking up the rest from reference TRBV2 and TRBJ1-2 gives the full variable domain: EPEVTQTPSHQVTQMGQEVILRCVPISNHLYFYWYRQILGQKVEFLVSFYNNEISEKSEIFDDQFSVERPDGSNFTLKIRSTKLEDSAMYFCASKKGTGVGYGYTFGSGTRLTVV.

This clone was counted a few times. The rearrangement uses TRBV13 and TRBJ1-1; D not certain. V was clipped by 1 base and J by 1 base, with 10 bases between them. The germline V gene has CDR1 PRHDT and CDR2 FYEKMQ (reference sequence). This CDR3 is built from 15 residues. CDR3 in amino acids: CASSLVGGQNTEAFF. In nucleotides, the CDR3 is TGTGCCAGCAGCTTAGTAGGTGGGCAGAACACTGAAGCTTTCTTT.

The chain couples TRBV27 to TRBJ2-2, with D possibly being TRBD2 (7 bases). Between the trimmed V and J ends, which lost 3 bases and 6 bases, there was a span of 11 bases. The CDR3 has 14 residues. CDR1 is MNHEY, CDR2 SMNVEV, per germline (reference sequence). The CDR3 here is CASSFGGQAGELFF. CDR3 bases: TGTGCCAGCAGTTTCGGGGGGCAAGCCGGGGAGCTGTTTTTT.

J is TRBJ1-1 and V is TRBV19, with a weak D call TRBD1 (5 bases). The germline V gene encodes CDR1 LNHDA and CDR2 SQIVND (reference sequence). The V end was cut by 5 bases, the J end by 0 bases, with 10 bases between. The CDR3 has 14 amino acids. The CDR3 nucleotides read TGTGCCAGTAGTGTAGGGGCTCTGAACACTGAAGCTTTCTTT. Translation gives CASSVGALNTEAFF.

This rearrangement joins TRBV5-4 to TRBJ2-7; 9 bases line up with TRBD2. This CDR3 has 16 residues. Germline lookup yields CDR1 SGHNT and CDR2 YYREEE (reference sequence). Germline trimming cut 4 bases from V and 3 bases from J; bases unmatched to any gene: 11. The CDR3: CASSQGTSRSIYEQYF. CDR3 in DNA: TGTGCCAGCAGCCAGGGGACTAGCCGAAGCATCTACGAGCAGTACTTC.